These 28 T cell receptor beta chains share one sample of origin, sequenced in a study of T cell responses to AZD1222 COVID-19 vaccine. The repertoire was sequenced with immunoSEQ multiplex PCR; TCRdb's copy has only in-frame clones and lacks some. The table includes 200,000 or so clones, roughly 92% detected once. The source was peripheral blood, collected on day 0 of AZD1222 vaccination. The receptors here all came from an adult in good health.

J is TRBJ1-2 and V is TRBV6-2 or TRBV6-3; no definite D call. Trimming left V 4 bases short and J 5 bases short, with 8 bases between. Germline CDR1 and CDR2: MNHEY and SVGEGT. CDR3 length: 12 amino acids. CDR3 sequence (DNA): TGTGCCAGCAGTTCGTACAGTTATGGCTACACCTTC. It is translated as CASSSYSYGYTF.

V usage is TRBV27 and J usage is TRBJ2-4, with D perhaps TRBD1 (6 bases). Germline CDR1 and CDR2: MNHEY and SMNVEV (reference sequence). Trimming left V 3 bases short and J 0 bases short, with 12 bases between. The CDR3 is 16 residues long. CDR3 protein: CASSLRGNLAKNIQYF. The CDR3 DNA reads as TGTGCCAGCAGTTTGAGGGGGAATCTAGCCAAAAACATTCAGTACTTC.

The genes are TRBV25-1 and TRBJ1-5, with D perhaps TRBD1 (6 bases). This CDR3 region has 17 residues. V lost 4 bases and J lost 7, with 23 bases in between. Germline lookup yields CDR1 MGHDK and CDR2 SYGVNS. The CDR3 protein is CASSATPLGARGQPQHF. The CDR3, as DNA: TGTGCCAGCAGTGCAACTCCCCTGGGGGCGCGGGGACAGCCCCAGCATTTT.

With respect to this clone: The junction differs from germline at one of its ends, possibly a read error. The rearrangement joins TRBV3-1 (or the pseudogene TRBV3-2) to TRBJ1-5, with D possibly matching TRBD1 (6 bases). CDR1 is LGHDT and CDR2 is YNNKEL in the germline V gene (reference sequence). The CDR3 is 14 residues long. As DNA, the CDR3 is TGTGCCAGCAGACAAGGGGGTGGGGATCAGCCCCAGCATTTT. This encodes CASRQGGGDQPQHF.

The rearrangement joins TRBV28 to TRBJ1-2, with a possible D match to TRBD1 (5 bases). This CDR3 has 12 amino acids. Germline V gene lookup returns CDR1 MDHEN and CDR2 SYDVKM. Trimming took off 4 bases at V and 8 bases at J, with 11 bases between the two ends. In DNA, the CDR3 is TGTGCCAGCAGTTGGGGCGCGTGGGGCTACACCTTC. This encodes CASSWGAWGYTF.

The chain joins TRBV25-1 to TRBJ1-5; D ambiguous. CDR3 length: 12 amino acids. The germline gives CDR1 MGHDK, CDR2 SYGVNS. The germline V and J ends were trimmed by 11 bases and 0 bases, with 8 bases remaining between them. The CDR3 here is CARLYSNQPQHF. The DNA of the CDR3 is TGTGCCCGCTTATATAGCAATCAGCCCCAGCATTTT.

The chain uses TRBV28 and TRBJ1-2; D remains unclear. Germline values: CDR1 MDHEN, CDR2 SYDVKM. The V gene lost 5 bases and the J gene lost 2 bases, with 15 bases spanning the gap. The CDR3 contains 15 residues. The chain's CDR3 is CASSPHGERNYGYTF. CDR3 DNA: TGTGCCAGCAGTCCCCACGGGGAACGAAACTATGGCTACACCTTC.

This clone appeared once. The CDR3 nucleotides read TGTGCCAGCTGCTCTAGGGGCCTTGGGGCAGATACGCAGTATTTT. This translates into CASCSRGLGADTQYF. The genes are TRBV28 and TRBJ2-3, with D tentatively TRBD1 (5 bases). The CDR3 has 15 amino acids. Germline values: CDR1 MDHEN, CDR2 SYDVKM. With 8 bases removed from V and 4 bases from J, the gap between germline ends came to 19 bases.

The rearrangement links TRBV27 to TRBJ1-2; 7 bases match TRBD1. V shed 5 bases and J 4 bases; nucleotides not matched to a gene: 7. The CDR3 totals 14 residues. Germline CDR1 is MNHEY and CDR2 is SMNVEV (reference sequence). CDR3 amino acids: CASSTTGVSYGYTF. The DNA for the CDR3 is TGTGCCAGCAGTACCACAGGGGTTAGCTATGGCTACACCTTC.

J is TRBJ2-1 and V is TRBV3-1 (or the pseudogene TRBV3-2), with D hard to call. CDR3 length equals 16 residues. V was shortened by 1 base and J by 3 bases, with 13 bases between the two germline ends. CDR1 and CDR2 (germline): LGHDT, YNNKEL (reference sequence). DNA for the CDR3: TGTGCCAGCAGCCAAGTGGCAAAGGCGTACTACAATGAGCAGTTCTTC. As protein: CASSQVAKAYYNEQFF.

The rearrangement links TRBV27 to TRBJ2-7; the match to TRBD2 covers 13 bases. CDR1 and CDR2 from the germline V gene are MNHEY and SMNVEV (reference sequence). Trimming removed 2 bases from V and 3 bases from J; junction bases left unmatched: 7. CDR3 length: 17 residues. Here the CDR3 DNA reads TGTGCCAGCAGTTTAGTACTAGCGGGAGGGCCTATCTACGAGCAGTACTTC. Protein product: CASSLVLAGGPIYEQYF.

The genes are TRBV19 and TRBJ1-4; perhaps TRBD1 as D (5 bases). Germline V gene lookup returns CDR1 LNHDA and CDR2 SQIVND (reference sequence). The CDR3 spans 15 residues. The V and J ends lost 5 bases and 0 bases respectively, with 10 bases between them. In DNA, the CDR3 is TGTGCCAGTAGTGGGGGGGGAACAACTAATGAAAAACTGTTTTTT. It translates to CASSGGGTTNEKLFF.

The V gene is TRBV19, the J gene TRBJ2-1; either TRBD1 or TRBD2 may supply D (5 bases each). This CDR3 region has 13 residues. With 9 bases removed from V and 4 bases from J, the gap between germline ends came to 13 bases. In germline, CDR1 is LNHDA, CDR2 SQIVND (reference sequence). This CDR3 is CASGTSGYNEQFF. CDR3 DNA sequence: TGTGCCAGCGGGACGTCAGGATACAATGAGCAGTTCTTC.

This rearrangement joins TRBV5-1 to TRBJ1-5, with D unresolved. The CDR3 contains 14 residues. Per germline, CDR1 SGHRS and CDR2 YFSETQ. Trimming stripped 0 bases from V and 7 bases from J, with 11 bases between. The CDR3 sequence is CASSLATGGQPQHF. The CDR3, as DNA: TGCGCCAGCAGCTTGGCCACGGGAGGCCAGCCCCAGCATTTT.

The J gene is TRBJ1-2, the V gene TRBV6-1; D not certain. V was pared by 2 bases and J by 5 bases, with 9 bases between. Germline lookup yields CDR1 MNHNS and CDR2 SASEGT. The CDR3 is 13 residues long. The CDR3 nucleotides read TGTGCCAGCAGTGAACTCCTGGGGTATGGCTACACCTTC. This translates into CASSELLGYGYTF.

This chain links TRBV6-1 with TRBJ1-5; tentative D call: TRBD1 (6 bases). Looked up from germline, CDR1 is MNHNS and CDR2 is SASEGT. V was shortened by 2 bases and J by 6 bases, with 14 bases between the two germline ends. The CDR3 consists of 15 residues. CDR3 bases: TGTGCCAGCAGTGAACACAGGGAAGGCTCTCAGCCCCAGCATTTT. Encoded protein: CASSEHREGSQPQHF.

V gene TRBV7-8 combines with J gene TRBJ1-1; 8 nucleotides line up with TRBD1. Germline loops: CDR1 SGHVS, CDR2 FQNEAQ. J lost 2 bases, V lost 5 bases, and 4 bases had no gene match. The CDR3 has 14 amino acids. The CDR3 DNA sequence: TGTGCCAGCAGCGCGACAGGGGTAAACACTGAAGCTTTCTTT. Protein product: CASSATGVNTEAFF.

This sequence joins TRBV7-9 and TRBJ1-2; D is undetermined. Germline V gene sequence: CDR1 SEHNR, CDR2 FQNEAQ (reference sequence). V lost 7 bases and J 6 bases, leaving 15 bases between the germline ends. The CDR3 spans 13 residues. Here the CDR3 DNA reads TGTGCCAGCACCGCTGGGGAGTCCGATGGCTACACCTTC. This encodes CASTAGESDGYTF.

The chain uses TRBV21-1 and TRBJ1-5; TRBD1 is taken as the D call from the table, unchecked against the DNA. TRBV21-1 is deemed a pseudogene. The CDR3 runs 14 residues. CDR3 sequence: CASSTTGSNQPQHF. The CDR3 DNA reads as TGTGCCAGCAGTACTACAGGGTCAAATCAGCCCCAGCATTTT.

The CDR3 DNA is TGTGCCAGCAGCCAGGATAGACTAGCGGGACGGGTTGAGCAGTTCTTC. Translation gives CASSQDRLAGRVEQFF. The genes are TRBV3-1 (or the pseudogene TRBV3-2) and TRBJ2-1; TRBD2 matches 11 bases. The germline CDR1 and CDR2 sequences are LGHDT and YNNKEL (reference sequence). V gave up 3 bases and J gave up 9 bases; unmatched junction bases: 10. The CDR3 extends over 16 amino acids.

This rearrangement joins TRBV7-2 to TRBJ1-5; D unclear. Looked up from germline, CDR1 is SGHTA and CDR2 is FQGNSA. V was trimmed by 7 bases and J by 6 bases, leaving 13 bases between them. This CDR3 has 13 residues. The CDR3 DNA is TGTGCCAGCACCCGTGAGGTTTCTCAGCCCCAGCATTTT. Residues: CASTREVSQPQHF.

The chain couples TRBV7-2 to TRBJ2-7; no clear D gene. The length of the CDR3 is 11 residues. Germline lookup yields CDR1 SGHTA and CDR2 FQGNSA. Trimming left V 3 bases short and J 8 bases short, with 8 bases between. Here the CDR3 reads CASSFREKQYV. The CDR3 bases are TGTGCCAGCAGCTTCCGCGAGAAGCAGTACGTC.

The chain joins TRBV5-1 to TRBJ1-4, with no clear D. CDR1 SGHRS and CDR2 YFSETQ come from the germline V gene. Trimming left V 6 bases short and J 9 bases short, with 3 bases between. This CDR3 has 9 residues. The CDR3 sequence is CASKKKLFF. CDR3 DNA: TGCGCCAGCAAGAAAAAACTGTTTTTT.

The CDR3 nucleotides are TGTGCCAGCAGCTCACTCCGACTAGCGGGACCCTCCTACAATGAGCAGTTCTTC. It encodes CASSSLRLAGPSYNEQFF. V gene TRBV7-9 combines with J gene TRBJ2-1; 11 bases match TRBD2. CDR1 and CDR2 from the germline V gene are SEHNR and FQNEAQ (reference sequence). CDR3 length: 18 residues. V shed 4 bases, J shed 0 bases, and the junction held 8 bases outside the gene matches.

V gene TRBV5-4 combines with J gene TRBJ1-2; the match to TRBD1 covers 7 bases. Germline V CDR1 and CDR2: SGHNT, YYREEE (reference sequence). The CDR3 totals 14 residues. The V segment lost 4 bases and the J segment 10 bases; nucleotides outside the gene matches: 13. In DNA form, the CDR3 reads TGTGCCAGCAGCCCCCTCCGGGACAGACCCGACTACACCTTC. As protein: CASSPLRDRPDYTF.

V is TRBV28 and J is TRBJ1-5; the match to TRBD1 covers 9 bases. Germline CDR1 is MDHEN and CDR2 is SYDVKM. This CDR3 has 17 residues. The V gene end was trimmed by 3 bases and the J gene end by 5 bases; junction bases not matched to a gene: 11. The CDR3 loop reads CASSFGAAGQGHQPQHF. The CDR3, as DNA: TGTGCCAGCAGTTTCGGGGCGGCGGGACAGGGTCATCAGCCCCAGCATTTT.

The chain combines TRBV9 with TRBJ2-2; D is possibly TRBD2 (5 bases). This CDR3 region has 17 residues. Trimming took 2 bases from V and 0 from J, leaving 14 bases between them. Germline V lookup: CDR1 SGDLS, CDR2 YYNGEE. Here the CDR3 reads CASSVGSFIANTGELFF. In DNA form, the CDR3 reads TGTGCCAGCAGCGTGGGGAGTTTTATCGCGAACACCGGGGAGCTGTTTTTT.

J is TRBJ1-2 and V is TRBV3-1 (or the pseudogene TRBV3-2); D unresolved. The CDR3 sequence is 14 residues long. V dropped 2 bases and J dropped 5 bases, with 12 bases sitting between them. Germline CDR1 LGHDT, CDR2 YNNKEL (reference sequence). The CDR3 nucleotides are TGTGCCAGCAGCCAACCGGGAAACCCATATGGCTACACCTTC. It translates to CASSQPGNPYGYTF.